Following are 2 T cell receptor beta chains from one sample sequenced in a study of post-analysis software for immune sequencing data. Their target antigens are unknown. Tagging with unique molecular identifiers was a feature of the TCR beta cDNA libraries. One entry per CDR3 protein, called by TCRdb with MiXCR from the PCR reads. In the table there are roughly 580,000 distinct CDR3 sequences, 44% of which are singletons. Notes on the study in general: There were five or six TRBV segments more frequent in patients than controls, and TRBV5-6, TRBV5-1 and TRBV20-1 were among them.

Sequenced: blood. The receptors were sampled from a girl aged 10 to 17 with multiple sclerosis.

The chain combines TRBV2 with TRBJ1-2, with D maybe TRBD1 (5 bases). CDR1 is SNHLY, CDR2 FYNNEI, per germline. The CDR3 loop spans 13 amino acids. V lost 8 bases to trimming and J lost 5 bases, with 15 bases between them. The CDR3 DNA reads TGTGCCAGCCTTATGGAGACAGTATATGGCTACACCTTC. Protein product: CASLMETVYGYTF.

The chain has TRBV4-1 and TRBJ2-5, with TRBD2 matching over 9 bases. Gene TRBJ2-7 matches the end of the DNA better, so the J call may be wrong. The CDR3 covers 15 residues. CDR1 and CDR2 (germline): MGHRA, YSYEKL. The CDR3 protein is CASSQSGLAKNEQYF. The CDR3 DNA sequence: TGCGCCAGCAGCCAATCCGGACTAGCGAAGAACGAGCAGTACTTC.